The T cell receptor beta chain under discussion was sequenced for a study of shared clonotypes between healthy human individuals. The genomic DNA of each subset was split evenly across several immunoSEQ plates. Each sorted subset replicate got 200 ng genomic DNA, 30,000 or so genomes. Some clones are missing from TCRdb's copy, which holds only in-frame ones; the method was immunoSEQ multiplex PCR. The sample has some 2.1 million clones, approximately 94% seen once. As regards this clone: Its specificity is unknown.

Germline loops: CDR1 LNHDA, CDR2 SQIVND (reference sequence). With 8 bases removed from V and 2 bases from J, the gap between germline ends came to 16 bases. CDR3 length: 14 amino acids. The study, taken as a whole, reports: Clonotypes shared by all four donors outscored non-shared clonotypes in generation probability.

The naive CD8 population came from CD45RO-negative cells selected for CCR7, without terminally differentiated effector memory CD45RA+ cells. The sequencing input was naive CD8+ T cells sorted from blood. The J gene is TRBJ2-7, the V gene TRBV19; D gene uncertain. The clonotype originates from a man aged 18 to 30 in good health. CDR3 DNA: TGTGCCAGTTCTCCCGGGCCCCTAGCCTACGAGCAGTACTTC. Its protein is CASSPGPLAYEQYF. Full variable domain (rest looked up from reference TRBV19 and TRBJ2-7): DGGITQSPKYLFRKEGQNVTLSCEQNLNHDAMYWYRQDPGQGLRLIYYSQIVNDFQKGDIAEGYSVSREKKESFPLTVTSAQKNPTAFYLCASSPGPLAYEQYFGPGTRLTVT.